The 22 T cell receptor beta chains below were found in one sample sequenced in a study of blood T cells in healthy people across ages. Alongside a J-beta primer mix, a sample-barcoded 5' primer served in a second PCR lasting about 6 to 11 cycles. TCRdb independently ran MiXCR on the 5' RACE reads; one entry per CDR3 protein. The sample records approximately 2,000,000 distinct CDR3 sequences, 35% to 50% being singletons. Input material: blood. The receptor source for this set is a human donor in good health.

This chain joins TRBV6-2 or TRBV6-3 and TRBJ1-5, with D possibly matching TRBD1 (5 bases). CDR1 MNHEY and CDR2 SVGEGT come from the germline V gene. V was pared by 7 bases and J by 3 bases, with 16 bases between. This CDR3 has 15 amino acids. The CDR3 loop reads CASTVGTYNNQPQHF. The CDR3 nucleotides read TGTGCCAGCACGGTCGGGACTTATAACAATCAGCCCCAGCATTTT.

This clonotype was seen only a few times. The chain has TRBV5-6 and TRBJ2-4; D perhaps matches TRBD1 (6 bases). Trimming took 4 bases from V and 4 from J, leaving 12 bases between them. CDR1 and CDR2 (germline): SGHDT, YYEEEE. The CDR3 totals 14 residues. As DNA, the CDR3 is TGTGCCAGCAGCCATCGGGACACAAAAAACATTCAGTACTTC. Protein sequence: CASSHRDTKNIQYF. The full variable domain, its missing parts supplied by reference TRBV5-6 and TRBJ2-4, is DAGVTQSPTHLIKTRGQQVTLRCSPKSGHDTVSWYQQALGQGPQFIFQYYEEEERQRGNFPDRFSGHQFPNYSSELNVNALLLGDSALYLCASSHRDTKNIQYFGAGTRLSVL.

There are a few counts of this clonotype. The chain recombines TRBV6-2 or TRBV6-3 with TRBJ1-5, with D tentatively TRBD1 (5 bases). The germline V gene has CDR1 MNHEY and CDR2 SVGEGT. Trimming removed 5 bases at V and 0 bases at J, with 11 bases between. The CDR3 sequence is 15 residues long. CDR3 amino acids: CASSRRGHSNQPQHF. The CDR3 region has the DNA TGTGCCAGCAGTAGGAGAGGACATAGCAATCAGCCCCAGCATTTT.

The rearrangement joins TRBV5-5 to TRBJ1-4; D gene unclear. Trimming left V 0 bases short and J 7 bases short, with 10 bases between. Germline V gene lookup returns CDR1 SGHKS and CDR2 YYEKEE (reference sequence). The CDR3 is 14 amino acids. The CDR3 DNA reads TGTGCCAGCAGCTTGGACAGAGCCAGTGAAAAACTGTTTTTT. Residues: CASSLDRASEKLFF.

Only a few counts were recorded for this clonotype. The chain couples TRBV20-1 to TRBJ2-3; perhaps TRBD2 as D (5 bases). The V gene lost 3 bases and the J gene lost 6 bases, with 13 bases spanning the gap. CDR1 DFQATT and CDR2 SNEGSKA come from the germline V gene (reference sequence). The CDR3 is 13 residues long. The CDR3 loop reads CSASGPGRDTQYF. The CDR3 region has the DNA TGCAGTGCTAGTGGACCGGGAAGGGATACGCAGTATTTT.

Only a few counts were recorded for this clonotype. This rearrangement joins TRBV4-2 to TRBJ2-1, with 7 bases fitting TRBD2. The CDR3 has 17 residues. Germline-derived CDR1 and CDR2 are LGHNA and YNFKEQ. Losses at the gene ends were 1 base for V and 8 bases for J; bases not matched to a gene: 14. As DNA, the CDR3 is TGTGCCAGCAGCCAAGTTCCCAGCGGGGAAACGCGGGATGAGCAGTTCTTC. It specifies CASSQVPSGETRDEQFF.

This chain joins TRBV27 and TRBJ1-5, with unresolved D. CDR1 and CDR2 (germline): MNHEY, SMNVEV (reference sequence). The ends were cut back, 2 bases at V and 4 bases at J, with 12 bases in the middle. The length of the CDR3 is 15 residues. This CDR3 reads CASSLVGLGNQPQHF. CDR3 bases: TGTGCCAGCAGTTTAGTAGGGTTGGGGAATCAGCCCCAGCATTTT.

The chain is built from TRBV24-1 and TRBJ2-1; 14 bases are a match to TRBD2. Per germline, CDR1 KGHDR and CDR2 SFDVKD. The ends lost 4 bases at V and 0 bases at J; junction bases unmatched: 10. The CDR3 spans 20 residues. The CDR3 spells CATSDIGTSGGRSSYNEQFF. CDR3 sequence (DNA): TGTGCCACCAGTGACATTGGGACTAGCGGGGGTAGAAGCTCCTACAATGAGCAGTTCTTC.

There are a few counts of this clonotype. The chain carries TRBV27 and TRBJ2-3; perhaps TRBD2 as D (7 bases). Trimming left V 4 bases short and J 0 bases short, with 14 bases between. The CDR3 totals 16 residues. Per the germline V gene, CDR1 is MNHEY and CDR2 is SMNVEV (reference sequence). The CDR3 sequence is CASSWSGTTSTDTQYF. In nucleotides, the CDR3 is TGTGCCAGCAGTTGGAGCGGGACAACTAGCACAGATACGCAGTATTTT.

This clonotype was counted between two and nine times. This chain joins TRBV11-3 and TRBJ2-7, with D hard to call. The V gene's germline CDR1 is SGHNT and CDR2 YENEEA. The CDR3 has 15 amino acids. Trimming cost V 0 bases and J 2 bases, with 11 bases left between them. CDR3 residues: CASSLDSTPTYEQYF. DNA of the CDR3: TGTGCCAGCAGCTTAGATAGCACCCCAACCTACGAGCAGTACTTC.

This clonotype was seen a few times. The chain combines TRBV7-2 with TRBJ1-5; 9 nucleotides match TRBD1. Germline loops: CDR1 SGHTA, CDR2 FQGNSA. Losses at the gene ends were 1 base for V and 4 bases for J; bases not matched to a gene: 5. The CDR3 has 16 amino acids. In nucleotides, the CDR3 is TGTGCCAGCAGCTTAGTACGCGGACAGGGGAATCAGCCCCAGCATTTT. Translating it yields CASSLVRGQGNQPQHF.

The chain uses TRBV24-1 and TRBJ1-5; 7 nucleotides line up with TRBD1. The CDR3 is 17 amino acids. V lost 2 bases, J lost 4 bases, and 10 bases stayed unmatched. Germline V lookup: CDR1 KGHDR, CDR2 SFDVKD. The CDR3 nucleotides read TGTGCCACCAGTGATTGGATCCGGGGACAGAGAAATCAGCCCCAGCATTTT. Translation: CATSDWIRGQRNQPQHF.

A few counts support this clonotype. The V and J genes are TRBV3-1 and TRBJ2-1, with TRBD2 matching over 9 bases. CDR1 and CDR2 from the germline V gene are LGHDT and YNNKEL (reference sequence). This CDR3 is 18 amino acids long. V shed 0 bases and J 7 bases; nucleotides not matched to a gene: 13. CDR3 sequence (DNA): TGTGCCAGCAGCCAAGAATATCACGGAGCGGGGGGAGCGAATGAGCAGTTCTTC. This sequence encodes CASSQEYHGAGGANEQFF.

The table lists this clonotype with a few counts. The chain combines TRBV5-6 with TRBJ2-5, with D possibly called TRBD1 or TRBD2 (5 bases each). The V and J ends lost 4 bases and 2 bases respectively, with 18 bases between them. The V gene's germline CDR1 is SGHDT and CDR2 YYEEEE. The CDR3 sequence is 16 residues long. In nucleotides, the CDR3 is TGTGCCAGCAGCCCAGACAGAGGGGTCGTTCAAGAGACCCAGTACTTC. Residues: CASSPDRGVVQETQYF. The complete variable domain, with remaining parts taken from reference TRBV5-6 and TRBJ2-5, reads DAGVTQSPTHLIKTRGQQVTLRCSPKSGHDTVSWYQQALGQGPQFIFQYYEEEERQRGNFPDRFSGHQFPNYSSELNVNALLLGDSALYLCASSPDRGVVQETQYFGPGTRLLVL.

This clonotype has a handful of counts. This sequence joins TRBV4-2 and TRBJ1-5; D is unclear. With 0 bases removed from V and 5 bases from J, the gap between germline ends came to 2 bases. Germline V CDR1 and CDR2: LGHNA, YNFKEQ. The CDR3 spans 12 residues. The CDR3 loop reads CASSQDDQPQHF. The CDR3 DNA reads TGTGCCAGCAGCCAAGATGATCAGCCCCAGCATTTT.

CDR3 loop: CATSRDGTNNEQFF. The CDR3 region has the DNA TGTGCCACCAGCAGAGATGGGACTAACAATGAGCAGTTCTTC. The chain employs TRBV15 and TRBJ2-1, with 7 positions matching TRBD2. The length of the CDR3 is 14 residues. The trim removed 0 bases at V and 5 bases at J, leaving 1 base unmatched. Germline CDR1 reads LNHNV; CDR2 reads YYDKDF (reference sequence).

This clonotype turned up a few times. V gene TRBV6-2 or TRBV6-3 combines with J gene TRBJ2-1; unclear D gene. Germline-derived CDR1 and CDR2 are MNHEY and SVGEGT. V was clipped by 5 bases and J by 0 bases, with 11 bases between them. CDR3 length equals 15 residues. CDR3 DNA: TGTGCCAGCAGTGGAAGGCCCTACTCCTACAATGAGCAGTTCTTC. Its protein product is CASSGRPYSYNEQFF.

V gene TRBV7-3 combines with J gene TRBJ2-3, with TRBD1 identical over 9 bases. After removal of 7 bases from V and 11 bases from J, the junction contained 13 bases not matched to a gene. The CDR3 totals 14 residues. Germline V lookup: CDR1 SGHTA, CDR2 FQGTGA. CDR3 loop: CASNNGAGQGRQYF. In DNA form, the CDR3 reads TGTGCCAGCAACAATGGGGCGGGACAGGGCCGGCAGTATTTT.

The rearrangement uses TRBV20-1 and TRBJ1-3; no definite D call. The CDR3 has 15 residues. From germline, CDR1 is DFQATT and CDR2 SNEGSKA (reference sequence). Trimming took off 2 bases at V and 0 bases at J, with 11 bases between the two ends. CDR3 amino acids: CSARREGYSGNTIYF. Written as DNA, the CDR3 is TGCAGTGCTAGAAGGGAGGGCTACTCTGGAAACACCATATATTTT.

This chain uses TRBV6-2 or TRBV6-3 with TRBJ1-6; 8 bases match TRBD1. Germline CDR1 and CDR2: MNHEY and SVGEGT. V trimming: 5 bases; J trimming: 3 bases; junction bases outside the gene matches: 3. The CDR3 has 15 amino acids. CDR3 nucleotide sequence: TGTGCCAGCAGTGGACAGGGATTCTATAATTCACCCCTCCACTTT. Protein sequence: CASSGQGFYNSPLHF.

As DNA, the CDR3 is TGCGCCAGCAGCCAAGTAGCATATCTGGCCAAAAACATTCAGTACTTC. Its translation: CASSQVAYLAKNIQYF. The rearrangement uses TRBV4-1 and TRBJ2-4; D is unclear. The CDR3 is made up of 16 amino acids. The germline gives CDR1 MGHRA, CDR2 YSYEKL. V was cut by 1 base and J by 1 base, with 11 bases left in between.

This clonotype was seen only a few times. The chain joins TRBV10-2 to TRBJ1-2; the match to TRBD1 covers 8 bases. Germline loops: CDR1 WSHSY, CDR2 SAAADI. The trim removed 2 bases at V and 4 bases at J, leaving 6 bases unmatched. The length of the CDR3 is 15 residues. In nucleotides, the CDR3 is TGCGCCAGCAGTGAGAGACAGGGGACGCGCTATGGCTACACCTTC. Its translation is CASSERQGTRYGYTF.